These T cell receptor beta chains were read from a single sample in a study of cytomegalovirus exposure and HLA in healthy donors. Sequenced by immunoSEQ multiplex PCR; TCRdb stores in-frame clones only, minus some. This table has approximately 210,000 clones, 65% to 80% appearing once. Sequencing used PBMCs. These receptors were taken from a woman aged 40 to 50 in good health and CMV-seronegative. Both conserved end residues are part of each CDR3. A D gene is named only where the DNA matches it firmly. Clone size is not always given. Where it is, it says once, few, many or a class for expanded clones.

CDR3aa: CASLDREEPYEQYF
CDR3nt: TGTGCCAGCCTAGACAGGGAAGAACCCTACGAGCAGTACTTC
v_gene: TRBV6-1
abundance: .
j_gene: TRBJ2-7
d_gene: TRBD1

CDR3aa: CASSWGAGAPGEQFF
CDR3nt: TGTGCCAGCAGTTGGGGAGCGGGAGCCCCAGGTGAGCAGTTCTTC
v_gene: TRBV6-6
abundance: .
j_gene: TRBJ2-1
d_gene: TRBD2

CDR3aa: CASSESTGVTDTQYF
CDR3nt: TGTGCCAGCAGTGAATCCACAGGGGTCACGGATACGCAGTATTTT
v_gene: TRBV25-1
abundance: .
j_gene: TRBJ2-3
d_gene: TRBD1

CDR3aa: CASTFGISGELFF
CDR3nt: TGTGCCAGCACCTTCGGGATTTCCGGGGAGCTGTTTTTT
v_gene: TRBV13
abundance: .
j_gene: TRBJ2-2
d_gene: .

CDR3aa: CASSQDAGRGEKLFF
CDR3nt: TGCGCCAGCAGCCAAGATGCAGGGAGGGGTGAAAAACTGTTTTTT
v_gene: TRBV4-3
abundance: .
j_gene: TRBJ1-4
d_gene: .

CDR3aa: CASSFVPGQVKSEAFF
CDR3nt: TGCGCCAGCAGCTTCGTACCGGGACAGGTTAAATCTGAAGCTTTCTTT
v_gene: TRBV5-1
abundance: .
j_gene: TRBJ1-1
d_gene: TRBD1

CDR3aa: CASSGYTSGKETQYF
CDR3nt: TGTGCCAGCAGCGGGTACACTAGCGGCAAAGAGACCCAGTACTTC
v_gene: TRBV7-2
abundance: .
j_gene: TRBJ2-5
d_gene: TRBD2

CDR3aa: CASSLVIPGANVLTF
CDR3nt: TGTGCCAGCAGCTTAGTAATCCCTGGGGCCAACGTCCTGACTTTC
v_gene: TRBV7-2
abundance: .
j_gene: TRBJ2-6
d_gene: .

CDR3aa: CASNPSRAGTEAFF
CDR3nt: TGCGCCAGCAACCCATCCCGGGCGGGCACTGAAGCTTTCTTT
v_gene: TRBV5-1
abundance: once
j_gene: TRBJ1-1
d_gene: .

CDR3aa: CASRELMNTEAFF
CDR3nt: TGTGCCAGCCGAGAATTAATGAACACTGAAGCTTTCTTT
v_gene: TRBV28
abundance: .
j_gene: TRBJ1-1
d_gene: .

CDR3aa: CASSSDTFYGYTF
CDR3nt: TGTGCCAGCAGCTCGGACACCTTCTATGGCTACACCTTC
v_gene: TRBV7-6
abundance: .
j_gene: TRBJ1-2
d_gene: .

CDR3aa: CASRAGLAGFKDEQFF
CDR3nt: TGTGCCAGCAGAGCCGGACTAGCGGGATTTAAGGATGAGCAGTTCTTC
v_gene: TRBV28
abundance: .
j_gene: TRBJ2-1
d_gene: TRBD2

CDR3aa: CASSGLAGASGELFF
CDR3nt: TGTGCCAGCAGTGGGCTAGCGGGAGCCTCCGGGGAGCTGTTTTTT
v_gene: TRBV28
abundance: .
j_gene: TRBJ2-2
d_gene: TRBD2

CDR3aa: CASSLRLAEYQETQYF
CDR3nt: TGTGCCAGCAGCTTAAGGCTAGCGGAGTACCAAGAGACCCAGTACTTC
v_gene: TRBV7-9
abundance: .
j_gene: TRBJ2-5
d_gene: TRBD2

CDR3aa: CASSSGQGNYGYTF
CDR3nt: TGTGCCAGTAGTTCGGGACAGGGCAACTATGGCTACACCTTC
v_gene: TRBV19
abundance: .
j_gene: TRBJ1-2
d_gene: TRBD1

CDR3aa: CASSLGQNYGYTF
CDR3nt: TGCGCCAGCAGCTTGGGACAGAACTATGGCTACACCTTC
v_gene: TRBV5-1
abundance: .
j_gene: TRBJ1-2
d_gene: .

CDR3aa: CASSQQLRGYEQFF
CDR3nt: TGTGCCAGCAGCCAGCAACTTCGGGGATATGAGCAGTTCTTC
v_gene: TRBV13
abundance: .
j_gene: TRBJ2-1
d_gene: .

CDR3aa: CASKRGAPVAHGYTF
CDR3nt: TGTGCCAGCAAGCGTGGGGCTCCCGTTGCACATGGCTACACCTTC
v_gene: TRBV6-5
abundance: .
j_gene: TRBJ1-2
d_gene: .

CDR3aa: CASSLGQGLTYEQYF
CDR3nt: TGTGCCAGCAGCTTGGGACAGGGGCTTACATACGAGCAGTACTTC
v_gene: TRBV5-8
abundance: .
j_gene: TRBJ2-7
d_gene: TRBD1

CDR3aa: CAWSGQKNSVRTLTFGAFF
CDR3nt: TGTGCCTGGAGTGGACAGAAAAATTCAGTCCGAACACTGACTTTCGGAGCTTTCTTT
v_gene: TRBV30
abundance: .
j_gene: TRBJ1-1
d_gene: .

CDR3aa: CSVEKTSGDGYEQFF
CDR3nt: TGCAGCGTTGAAAAGACTAGCGGGGACGGCTATGAGCAGTTCTTC
v_gene: TRBV29-1
abundance: .
j_gene: TRBJ2-1
d_gene: TRBD2

CDR3aa: CASSQDTGHEQYF
CDR3nt: TGTGCCAGCAGTCAGGACACGGGCCACGAGCAGTACTTC
v_gene: TRBV2
abundance: .
j_gene: TRBJ2-7
d_gene: .

CDR3aa: CASSSPGLSYGYTF
CDR3nt: TGTGCCAGCAGCTCCCCGGGATTATCCTATGGCTACACCTTC
v_gene: TRBV5-4
abundance: .
j_gene: TRBJ1-2
d_gene: .

CDR3aa: CASSMAGGPNNEQFF
CDR3nt: TGCGCCAGCAGTATGGCGGGAGGGCCCAACAATGAGCAGTTCTTC
v_gene: TRBV5-1
abundance: .
j_gene: TRBJ2-1
d_gene: TRBD2

CDR3aa: CASSWTGTNTGELFF
CDR3nt: TGTGCCAGCAGCTGGACGGGAACGAACACCGGGGAGCTGTTTTTT
v_gene: TRBV11-3
abundance: .
j_gene: TRBJ2-2
d_gene: .

CDR3aa: CASRGGQGAYNEQFF
CDR3nt: TGTGCCAGTAGGGGGGGACAGGGAGCCTACAATGAGCAGTTCTTC
v_gene: TRBV19
abundance: .
j_gene: TRBJ2-1
d_gene: TRBD1

CDR3aa: CASSLHGGNYGYTF
CDR3nt: TGTGCCAGCAGCTTACACGGGGGTAACTATGGCTACACCTTC
v_gene: TRBV11-3
abundance: .
j_gene: TRBJ1-2
d_gene: .

CDR3aa: CASSPGTSVYQETQYF
CDR3nt: TGTGCCAGCAGCCCCGGGACTAGCGTGTACCAAGAGACCCAGTACTTC
v_gene: TRBV11-3
abundance: .
j_gene: TRBJ2-5
d_gene: TRBD2

CDR3aa: CSSGGGETQYF
CDR3nt: TGCAGTTCGGGAGGGGGAGAGACCCAGTACTTC
v_gene: TRBV20-1
abundance: few
j_gene: TRBJ2-5
d_gene: TRBD2

CDR3aa: CASSTTAQGGHEQYF
CDR3nt: TGTGCCAGCAGTACGACAGCCCAGGGTGGCCACGAGCAGTACTTC
v_gene: TRBV2
abundance: few
j_gene: TRBJ2-7
d_gene: .

CDR3aa: CASSSQENTEAFF
CDR3nt: TGCGCCAGCAGCTCACAGGAGAACACTGAAGCTTTCTTT
v_gene: TRBV5-1
abundance: .
j_gene: TRBJ1-1
d_gene: .

CDR3aa: CASSLDPSAPTGELFF
CDR3nt: TGTGCCAGCAGCTTAGATCCTAGCGCGCCCACCGGGGAGCTGTTTTTT
v_gene: TRBV7-9
abundance: few
j_gene: TRBJ2-2
d_gene: .

CDR3aa: CASSQRLEGDGYTF
CDR3nt: TGTGCCAGCAGCCAAAGACTTGAGGGGGATGGCTACACCTTC
v_gene: TRBV14
abundance: .
j_gene: TRBJ1-2
d_gene: .

CDR3aa: CSVEEGWGLATDTQYF
CDR3nt: TGCAGCGTTGAAGAGGGGTGGGGACTAGCGACAGATACGCAGTATTTT
v_gene: TRBV29-1
abundance: .
j_gene: TRBJ2-3
d_gene: TRBD2

CDR3aa: CASSRGQDYGYTF
CDR3nt: TGTGCCAGTAGTCGGGGTCAGGATTATGGCTACACCTTC
v_gene: TRBV19
abundance: few
j_gene: TRBJ1-2
d_gene: .

CDR3aa: CASSLSGGGYTDTQYF
CDR3nt: TGTGCCAGCAGCTTGTCCGGCGGGGGTTACACAGATACGCAGTATTTT
v_gene: TRBV5-4
abundance: .
j_gene: TRBJ2-3
d_gene: TRBD2

CDR3aa: CATSSPGRGLETQYF
CDR3nt: TGTGCCACCAGCAGCCCCGGTAGGGGGTTGGAGACCCAGTACTTC
v_gene: TRBV15
abundance: .
j_gene: TRBJ2-5
d_gene: .

CDR3aa: CASSLRRSAGPYGYTF
CDR3nt: TGTGCCAGCAGCTTACGACGCAGCGCGGGACCCTATGGCTACACCTTC
v_gene: TRBV13
abundance: .
j_gene: TRBJ1-2
d_gene: .

CDR3aa: CASSPKGAGELFF
CDR3nt: TGTGCCAGCTCACCGAAGGGGGCCGGGGAGCTGTTTTTT
v_gene: TRBV18
abundance: .
j_gene: TRBJ2-2
d_gene: .

CDR3aa: CSVEDRIAGQLNEQFF
CDR3nt: TGCAGCGTTGAAGATCGAATAGCGGGACAGCTTAATGAGCAGTTCTTC
v_gene: TRBV29-1
abundance: .
j_gene: TRBJ2-1
d_gene: .

CDR3aa: CASSQDRRGGYTF
CDR3nt: TGCGCCAGCAGCCAAGATAGGAGGGGAGGCTACACCTTC
v_gene: TRBV4-3
abundance: once
j_gene: TRBJ1-2
d_gene: .

CDR3aa: CASSLAPTGSGELFF
CDR3nt: TGCGCCAGCAGCTTGGCCCCAACAGGGTCCGGGGAGCTGTTTTTT
v_gene: TRBV5-1
abundance: .
j_gene: TRBJ2-2
d_gene: .

CDR3aa: CAWEWTAGTYEQYF
CDR3nt: TGTGCCTGGGAGTGGACAGCCGGGACCTACGAGCAGTACTTC
v_gene: TRBV30
abundance: .
j_gene: TRBJ2-7
d_gene: .

CDR3aa: CASTVSTPGLFLDTQYF
CDR3nt: TGTGCCAGCACCGTCTCGACTCCGGGACTTTTCCTAGATACGCAGTATTTT
v_gene: TRBV28
abundance: .
j_gene: TRBJ2-3
d_gene: .

CDR3aa: CASSLISLGGGVDTQYF
CDR3nt: TGTGCCAGCAGCTTAATTTCTCTCGGCGGGGGGGTAGATACGCAGTATTTT
v_gene: TRBV7-9
abundance: .
j_gene: TRBJ2-3
d_gene: TRBD2

CDR3aa: CASSSPYSGGQSYEQYF
CDR3nt: TGTGCCAGTAGTTCCCCCTATTCTGGGGGACAGTCCTACGAGCAGTACTTC
v_gene: TRBV19
abundance: .
j_gene: TRBJ2-7
d_gene: TRBD1

CDR3aa: CASSADRGDEKLFF
CDR3nt: TGTGCCAGCAGTGCGGACAGGGGGGATGAAAAACTGTTTTTT
v_gene: TRBV25-1
abundance: few
j_gene: TRBJ1-4
d_gene: TRBD1

CDR3aa: CASSFSRGTEAFF
CDR3nt: TGCGCCAGCAGCTTCAGCCGGGGGACTGAAGCTTTCTTT
v_gene: TRBV5-1
abundance: .
j_gene: TRBJ1-1
d_gene: .

CDR3aa: CASSPDTTSSYGYTF
CDR3nt: TGTGCCAGCTCACCGGACACGACCTCTTCCTATGGCTACACCTTC
v_gene: TRBV18
abundance: .
j_gene: TRBJ1-2
d_gene: .

CDR3aa: CASSPGATQYF
CDR3nt: TGTGCCAGCTCACCAGGGGCTACGCAGTATTTT
v_gene: TRBV18
abundance: .
j_gene: TRBJ2-3
d_gene: .

CDR3aa: CASSQRDRLTDTQYF
CDR3nt: TGCGCCAGCAGCCAAAGGGACAGGCTAACAGATACGCAGTATTTT
v_gene: TRBV4-1
abundance: .
j_gene: TRBJ2-3
d_gene: TRBD1

CDR3aa: CASSYPRAGGTDTQYF
CDR3nt: TGTGCCAGCAGTTACCCGCGGGCGGGAGGCACAGATACGCAGTATTTT
v_gene: TRBV6-6
abundance: few
j_gene: TRBJ2-3
d_gene: TRBD2

CDR3aa: CASSPSGRNYGYTF
CDR3nt: TGTGCCAGCAGTCCTAGCGGCAGAAACTATGGCTACACCTTC
v_gene: TRBV9
abundance: .
j_gene: TRBJ1-2
d_gene: .

CDR3aa: CASSLTGTEAFF
CDR3nt: TGTGCCAGCAGCTTGACGGGAACTGAAGCTTTCTTT
v_gene: TRBV5-4
abundance: few
j_gene: TRBJ1-1
d_gene: .

CDR3aa: CASSWATGANTEAFF
CDR3nt: TGTGCCAGCAGCTGGGCCACGGGAGCGAACACTGAAGCTTTCTTT
v_gene: TRBV11-2
abundance: .
j_gene: TRBJ1-1
d_gene: .

CDR3aa: CSSSLTTGPTNYGYTF
CDR3nt: TGTTCCAGCAGCTTGACGACAGGTCCAACTAACTATGGCTACACCTTC
v_gene: TRBV7-9
abundance: few
j_gene: TRBJ1-2
d_gene: .

CDR3aa: CASSTTVSNGYTF
CDR3nt: TGTGCCAGTAGTACGACAGTGAGCAATGGCTACACCTTC
v_gene: TRBV19
abundance: .
j_gene: TRBJ1-2
d_gene: .